This T cell receptor (beta chain) was documented in a study of cytotoxic CD8 clonotypes in ibrutinib-treated CLL. About the research overall: By median around 69 months, approximately 12 had progressed and about 15 stayed remitted; responses had been 2 complete and some 24 partial. Mean per-sample yields comprised around 260,000 productive templates and 75,000 to 95,000 productive rearrangements. Findings and limits, study-wide: Clonality at baseline surpassed age-matched healthy donors and tracked circulating CD8+ T-cell counts.

With sequencing, the targeted depth ranged from 1 in 200,000 to 1 in 1 million T cells. Assay: immunoSEQ multiplex PCR; the TCRdb copy retains only in-frame clones and omits some. The sample contains 42,000 or so clones, 65% to 70% of which appear only once. The V end was cut by 3 bases, the J end by 6 bases, with 18 bases between. Germline-derived CDR1 and CDR2 are SGDLS and YYNGEE. The CDR3 extends over 15 amino acids. In the case of this clone: The antigen remains unidentified.

The sequencing used PBMCs, collected at disease progression, from a patient treated with ibrutinib. The rearrangement uses TRBV9 and TRBJ2-5; D is perhaps TRBD2 (6 bases). The sequence was collected from a human donor with chronic lymphocytic leukemia. The CDR3 nucleotides read TGTGCCAGCAGCGCAAGCGCGGGACCAGGACAGACCCAGTACTTC. This codes for CASSASAGPGQTQYF.